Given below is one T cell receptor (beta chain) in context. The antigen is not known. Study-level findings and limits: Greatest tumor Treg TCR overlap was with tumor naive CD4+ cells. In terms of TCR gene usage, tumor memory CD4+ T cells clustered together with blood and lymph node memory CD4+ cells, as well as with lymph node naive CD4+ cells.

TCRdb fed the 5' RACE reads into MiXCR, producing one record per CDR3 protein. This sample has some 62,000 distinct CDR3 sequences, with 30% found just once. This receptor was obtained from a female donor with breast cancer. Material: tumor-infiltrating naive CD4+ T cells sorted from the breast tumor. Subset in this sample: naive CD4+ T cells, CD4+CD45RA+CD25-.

Here the CDR3 DNA reads TGCGCCAGCAGCTTCTCACTAGTCAATGAGCAGTTCTTC. Translating gives CASSFSLVNEQFF. The chain joins TRBV5-1 to TRBJ2-1; possibly TRBD2 for D (5 bases). Germline lookup yields CDR1 SGHRS and CDR2 YFSETQ. The CDR3 consists of 13 residues. The V end lost 2 bases, the J end lost 6 bases, and 9 bases lay between the germline ends.